The rows below give T cell receptor beta chains drawn from one sample of a study of T cell responses to AZD1222 COVID-19 vaccine. Some clones are missing from TCRdb's copy, which holds only in-frame ones; the method was immunoSEQ multiplex PCR. The sample consists of 150,000 or so clones, roughly 92% of them appearing once. The sequencing used peripheral blood, collected 28 days after the second AZD1222 dose. The receptor set was obtained from an adult who received the AZD1222 COVID-19 vaccine. Each CDR3 is given with its conserved first and last residue. Fields, in order: D gene, clone size, V gene, CDR3 length, J gene, CDR3 DNA, CDR3 protein. D genes are given only for firm matches. Clone size is shown for a subset of rows, as once, few, many or a class of expanded clone.

d_gene: TRBD1; abundance: .; v_gene: TRBV18; len: 14; j_gene: TRBJ1-5; CDR3nt: TGTGCCAGCTCACCCAGGACAGGGGATCAGCCCCAGCATTTT; CDR3aa: CASSPRTGDQPQHF
d_gene: .; abundance: .; v_gene: TRBV13; len: 15; j_gene: TRBJ1-2; CDR3nt: TGTGCCAGCAGCTTAGGCGGTAGGGCTAACTATGGCTACACCTTC; CDR3aa: CASSLGGRANYGYTF
d_gene: .; abundance: many; v_gene: TRBV7-2; len: 14; j_gene: TRBJ2-7; CDR3nt: TGTGCCAGCAGCCCCTGGACATCGAAATACGAGCAGTACTTC; CDR3aa: CASSPWTSKYEQYF
d_gene: .; abundance: .; v_gene: TRBV6-1; len: 13; j_gene: TRBJ1-2; CDR3nt: TGTGCCAGCAGTGACAGGATGAACTATGGCTACACCTTC; CDR3aa: CASSDRMNYGYTF
d_gene: .; abundance: .; v_gene: TRBV7-9; len: 14; j_gene: TRBJ1-1; CDR3nt: TGTGCCAGCAGCTTACAGGCACTCAACACTGAAGCTTTCTTT; CDR3aa: CASSLQALNTEAFF
d_gene: .; abundance: .; v_gene: TRBV27; len: 14; j_gene: TRBJ1-5; CDR3nt: TGTGCCAGCAGTTTATCAAGGGGTGGTCAGCCCCAGCATTTT; CDR3aa: CASSLSRGGQPQHF
d_gene: TRBD2; abundance: .; v_gene: TRBV7-2; len: 15; j_gene: TRBJ2-1; CDR3nt: TGTGCCAGCAGCTTAGGGCTAGCGGGATCTAATGAGCAGTTCTTC; CDR3aa: CASSLGLAGSNEQFF
d_gene: .; abundance: once; v_gene: TRBV11-2; len: 16; j_gene: TRBJ1-3; CDR3nt: TGTGCCAGCAGCTTAGTGTCGGGATCCTCTGGAAACACCATATATTTT; CDR3aa: CASSLVSGSSGNTIYF
d_gene: TRBD1; abundance: .; v_gene: TRBV28; len: 13; j_gene: TRBJ1-1; CDR3nt: TGTGCCAGCCGCATGACAGGGGAAACTGAAGCTTTCTTT; CDR3aa: CASRMTGETEAFF
d_gene: .; abundance: .; v_gene: TRBV5-1; len: 15; j_gene: TRBJ1-1; CDR3nt: TGCGCCAGCAGCTGGGGTTTGAGTATGAACACTGAAGCTTTCTTT; CDR3aa: CASSWGLSMNTEAFF
d_gene: .; abundance: .; v_gene: TRBV25-1; len: 11; j_gene: TRBJ2-4; CDR3nt: TGTGCCAGCAGTCCGGGGGCTATTCAGTACTTC; CDR3aa: CASSPGAIQYF
d_gene: .; abundance: .; v_gene: TRBV28; len: 12; j_gene: TRBJ2-4; CDR3nt: TGTGCCAGCAGTCTCCGGCGGGACATTCAGTACTTC; CDR3aa: CASSLRRDIQYF
d_gene: TRBD2; abundance: .; v_gene: TRBV7-9; len: 16; j_gene: TRBJ2-3; CDR3nt: TGTGCCAGCAGCTCCACGGGACTAGCGGGACCGGATACGCAGTATTTT; CDR3aa: CASSSTGLAGPDTQYF
d_gene: .; abundance: .; v_gene: TRBV19; len: 14; j_gene: TRBJ2-2; CDR3nt: TGTGCCAGTAGCGGCCAGGCGAACACCGGGGAGCTGTTTTTT; CDR3aa: CASSGQANTGELFF
d_gene: .; abundance: .; v_gene: TRBV28; len: 15; j_gene: TRBJ1-3; CDR3nt: TGTGCCAGCAGGGATCAACTCGTACTCGGAAACACCATATATTTT; CDR3aa: CASRDQLVLGNTIYF
d_gene: TRBD1; abundance: few; v_gene: TRBV9; len: 15; j_gene: TRBJ1-1; CDR3nt: TGTGCCAGCAGCAAGACAGGGGGGCCCCTTTCGGAAGCTTTCTTT; CDR3aa: CASSKTGGPLSEAFF
d_gene: .; abundance: .; v_gene: TRBV30; len: 13; j_gene: TRBJ2-1; CDR3nt: TGTGCCTGGAGTGTACGCCTCAACAATGAGCAGTTCTTC; CDR3aa: CAWSVRLNNEQFF
d_gene: TRBD2; abundance: .; v_gene: TRBV27; len: 12; j_gene: TRBJ2-7; CDR3nt: TGTGCCAGCAGTTCACTAGCGAACGAGCAGTACTTC; CDR3aa: CASSSLANEQYF
d_gene: .; abundance: .; v_gene: TRBV27; len: 15; j_gene: TRBJ1-2; CDR3nt: TGTGCCAGCAGTTTGAAAGGGAGTTTGAACTATGGCTACACCTTC; CDR3aa: CASSLKGSLNYGYTF
d_gene: TRBD2; abundance: .; v_gene: TRBV6-6; len: 14; j_gene: TRBJ2-7; CDR3nt: TGTGCCACCTCTGGGAGGGACCGATCCTACGAGCAGTACTTC; CDR3aa: CATSGRDRSYEQYF
d_gene: .; abundance: .; v_gene: TRBV9; len: 16; j_gene: TRBJ1-3; CDR3nt: TGTGCCAGCAGCGTAGCCCCAGGGGTCTCTGGAAACACCATATATTTT; CDR3aa: CASSVAPGVSGNTIYF
d_gene: TRBD1; abundance: .; v_gene: TRBV7-9; len: 15; j_gene: TRBJ2-5; CDR3nt: TGTGCCAGCAGCTTACTGGGACAGGGCCAAGAGACCCAGTACTTC; CDR3aa: CASSLLGQGQETQYF
d_gene: .; abundance: .; v_gene: TRBV3-1/TRBV3-2; len: 11; j_gene: TRBJ1-1; CDR3nt: TGTGCCAGCAGGGGGGACACTGAAGCTTTCTTT; CDR3aa: CASRGDTEAFF
d_gene: .; abundance: .; v_gene: TRBV4-1; len: 18; j_gene: TRBJ1-5; CDR3nt: TGCGCCAGCAGCCGAACTTATAAAGGGGGGGATAGCAATCAGCCCCAGCATTTT; CDR3aa: CASSRTYKGGDSNQPQHF
d_gene: .; abundance: .; v_gene: TRBV28; len: 15; j_gene: TRBJ1-3; CDR3nt: TGTGCCAGCAGTTCTAATTACAGGGATGGAAACACCATATATTTT; CDR3aa: CASSSNYRDGNTIYF
d_gene: TRBD1; abundance: few; v_gene: TRBV4-3; len: 20; j_gene: TRBJ1-2; CDR3nt: TGCGCCAGCAGCCGCCTACCGCTCATTAACGGGGACAGACCTAACTATGGCTACACCTTC; CDR3aa: CASSRLPLINGDRPNYGYTF
d_gene: TRBD1; abundance: .; v_gene: TRBV28; len: 15; j_gene: TRBJ1-1; CDR3nt: TGTGCCAGCAGTTTAGGGGACAGGGCGGACACTGAAGCTTTCTTT; CDR3aa: CASSLGDRADTEAFF
d_gene: .; abundance: .; v_gene: TRBV18; len: 15; j_gene: TRBJ1-4; CDR3nt: TGTGCCAGCTCACCTATAGTTGCAACTAATGAAAAACTGTTTTTT; CDR3aa: CASSPIVATNEKLFF
d_gene: .; abundance: .; v_gene: TRBV2; len: 11; j_gene: TRBJ2-1; CDR3nt: TGTGCCAGCAGTGAACCGAATGAGCAGTTCTTC; CDR3aa: CASSEPNEQFF
d_gene: .; abundance: .; v_gene: TRBV5-1; len: 15; j_gene: TRBJ1-3; CDR3nt: TGCGCCAGCAGCTCTGACAGCTTCTCTGGAAACACCATATATTTT; CDR3aa: CASSSDSFSGNTIYF
d_gene: .; abundance: .; v_gene: TRBV29-1; len: 13; j_gene: TRBJ2-1; CDR3nt: TGCAGCGTTGCACCCCGGAGGGTTAATGAGCAGTTCTTC; CDR3aa: CSVAPRRVNEQFF
d_gene: .; abundance: .; v_gene: TRBV5-4; len: 14; j_gene: TRBJ1-4; CDR3nt: TGTGCCAGCAGTTTTCGGACGCTAAATGAAAAACTGTTTTTT; CDR3aa: CASSFRTLNEKLFF
d_gene: .; abundance: .; v_gene: TRBV5-6; len: 17; j_gene: TRBJ1-2; CDR3nt: TGTGCCAGCAGCTTTTATCGTCGGGGGATTGCTAACTATGGCTACACCTTC; CDR3aa: CASSFYRRGIANYGYTF
d_gene: TRBD1; abundance: .; v_gene: TRBV24-1; len: 13; j_gene: TRBJ1-2; CDR3nt: TGTGCCACCAGTGAGGGACAGGACTATGGCTACACCTTC; CDR3aa: CATSEGQDYGYTF
d_gene: .; abundance: .; v_gene: TRBV4-1; len: 17; j_gene: TRBJ1-1; CDR3nt: TGCGCCAGCAGCCCCCCGAGACCGACCCTTCGGAACACTGAAGCTTTCTTT; CDR3aa: CASSPPRPTLRNTEAFF
d_gene: .; abundance: .; v_gene: TRBV7-2; len: 15; j_gene: TRBJ1-5; CDR3nt: TGTGCCAGCAGCTTAACAGGGAGACTCAATCAGCCCCAGCATTTT; CDR3aa: CASSLTGRLNQPQHF
d_gene: .; abundance: .; v_gene: TRBV18; len: 18; j_gene: TRBJ1-1; CDR3nt: TGTGCCAGCTCACCGAAGGCGGTCACCCTGAGAGTAAACACTGAAGCTTTCTTT; CDR3aa: CASSPKAVTLRVNTEAFF
d_gene: .; abundance: .; v_gene: TRBV10-3; len: 12; j_gene: TRBJ1-3; CDR3nt: TGTGCCATTTCAGGGGCTGGAAACACCATATATTTT; CDR3aa: CAISGAGNTIYF
d_gene: TRBD1; abundance: .; v_gene: TRBV5-1; len: 15; j_gene: TRBJ1-2; CDR3nt: TGCGCCAGCAGCTGGGGGACAGGGGCAGGCCATGGCTACACCTTC; CDR3aa: CASSWGTGAGHGYTF
d_gene: .; abundance: .; v_gene: TRBV18; len: 17; j_gene: TRBJ1-1; CDR3nt: TGTGCCAGCTCACCTTACCCCTCAGGGGTAGTGTTACATTTTGCTTTCTTT; CDR3aa: CASSPYPSGVVLHFAFF
d_gene: TRBD1; abundance: .; v_gene: TRBV5-1; len: 18; j_gene: TRBJ1-4; CDR3nt: TGCGCCAGCAGCCATAGTACGGGACAGGGGGAGGCTAATGAAAAACTGTTTTTT; CDR3aa: CASSHSTGQGEANEKLFF
d_gene: .; abundance: .; v_gene: TRBV13; len: 17; j_gene: TRBJ1-1; CDR3nt: TGTGCCAGCAGCTCAGCGGGGACGCCTCAGGGGCACACTGAAGCTTTCTTT; CDR3aa: CASSSAGTPQGHTEAFF
d_gene: TRBD2; abundance: .; v_gene: TRBV24-1; len: 15; j_gene: TRBJ2-5; CDR3nt: TGTGCCACCAGTGACCCGGGAGGGGAGGGGGAGACCCAGTACTTC; CDR3aa: CATSDPGGEGETQYF
d_gene: .; abundance: .; v_gene: TRBV10-1; len: 13; j_gene: TRBJ1-1; CDR3nt: TGCGCCAGCAGCAGACAAGAATCCACTGAAGCTTTCTTT; CDR3aa: CASSRQESTEAFF
d_gene: TRBD1; abundance: .; v_gene: TRBV2; len: 13; j_gene: TRBJ1-1; CDR3nt: TGTGCCAGTTCGAGGGGGCCTAACACTGAAGCTTTCTTT; CDR3aa: CASSRGPNTEAFF
d_gene: .; abundance: .; v_gene: TRBV19; len: 15; j_gene: TRBJ1-1; CDR3nt: TGTGCCAGTACTCCCGCGGGGCAGGGTGTTACTGAAGCTTTCTTT; CDR3aa: CASTPAGQGVTEAFF
d_gene: .; abundance: once; v_gene: TRBV5-1; len: 17; j_gene: TRBJ2-1; CDR3nt: TGCGCCAGCAGCTTGGCCCCCCGAGGGGGAAAACTCAATGAGCAGTTCTTC; CDR3aa: CASSLAPRGGKLNEQFF
d_gene: .; abundance: few; v_gene: TRBV28; len: 14; j_gene: TRBJ1-4; CDR3nt: TGTGCCAGCAGCCCGCCCGTTCGAGGGCAAAAACTGTTTTTT; CDR3aa: CASSPPVRGQKLFF
d_gene: .; abundance: .; v_gene: TRBV5-4; len: 15; j_gene: TRBJ2-5; CDR3nt: TGTGCCAGCTGGGGACCGAGCCCCAATCAGGTGACCCAGTACTTC; CDR3aa: CASWGPSPNQVTQYF